Following are 13 T cell receptor beta chains from one sample sequenced in a study of blood T cell repertoires in COVID-19. Sequencing used immunoSEQ multiplex PCR; TCRdb keeps in-frame clones, though not all of them. The data show 250,000 to 350,000 clones, with around 90% seen just once and less than 3.5% held by the top ten. Input material: peripheral blood. Source of these receptors: a woman in her 30s with COVID-19, enrolled during active disease.

The chain links TRBV6-5 to TRBJ1-1; no reliable D call. The CDR3 contains 13 residues. Trimming took 6 bases from V and 0 from J, leaving 8 bases between them. Per germline, CDR1 MNHEY and CDR2 SVGAGI. CDR3 DNA: TGTGCCAGCAGACGGTACGTGAACACTGAAGCTTTCTTT. The encoded protein is CASRRYVNTEAFF.

This chain links TRBV19 with TRBJ2-7; 7 nucleotides agree with TRBD2. Germline loops: CDR1 LNHDA, CDR2 SQIVND (reference sequence). Trimming cost V 1 base and J 2 bases; bases outside gene matches: 5. CDR3 length equals 15 residues. In DNA form, the CDR3 reads TGTGCCAGTAGTATAGTACCGGGAGGTACCTACGAGCAGTACTTC. It encodes CASSIVPGGTYEQYF.

The chain links TRBV19 to TRBJ1-1; 7 bases map to TRBD1. Germline trimming cut 7 bases from V and 1 base from J; bases unmatched to any gene: 3. The length of the CDR3 is 13 residues. Germline V gene data show CDR1 as LNHDA and CDR2 as SQIVND (reference sequence). CDR3 in DNA: TGTGCCAGTAATAGACAGGGGAACACTGAAGCTTTCTTT. Its translation is CASNRQGNTEAFF.

V is TRBV6-6 and J is TRBJ1-1; 8 positions agree with TRBD1. This CDR3 region has 14 residues. The V segment lost 7 bases and the J segment 0 bases; nucleotides outside the gene matches: 4. The germline V gene has CDR1 MNHNY and CDR2 SVGAGI (reference sequence). CDR3: CASTAGGVNTEAFF. The CDR3 nucleotides read TGTGCCAGCACCGCAGGGGGCGTGAACACTGAAGCTTTCTTT.

V and J are TRBV3-1 (or the pseudogene TRBV3-2) and TRBJ2-1; TRBD2 matches at 7 bases. CDR3 length: 15 residues. V lost 5 bases, J lost 0 bases, and 4 bases stayed unmatched. The germline V gene has CDR1 LGHDT and CDR2 YNNKEL (reference sequence). The CDR3 reads CASSAAGSSYNEQFF. In DNA form, the CDR3 reads TGTGCCAGCAGCGCAGCGGGAAGCTCCTACAATGAGCAGTTCTTC.

The chain links TRBV25-1 to TRBJ2-1; no clear D. Germline V gives CDR1 MGHDK, CDR2 SYGVNS. V was trimmed by 7 bases and J by 7 bases, leaving 8 bases between them. The CDR3 runs to 11 residues. For the CDR3, the DNA is TGTGCCAGCACCTTAGCAAATGAGCAGTTCTTC. It yields the protein CASTLANEQFF.

The chain uses TRBV5-1 and TRBJ1-2; 7 bases map to TRBD1. The CDR3 has 14 amino acids. Trimming removed 3 bases from V and 5 bases from J; junction bases left unmatched: 7. Looked up from germline, CDR1 is SGHRS and CDR2 is YFSETQ. The CDR3 sequence: CASSSVGQTYGYTF. CDR3 in DNA: TGCGCCAGCAGCTCGGTGGGACAGACTTATGGCTACACCTTC.

The chain uses TRBV11-2 and TRBJ1-1, with 11 bases matching TRBD1. Germline-derived CDR1 and CDR2 are SGHAT and FQNNGV. The CDR3 is 17 amino acids. V shed 6 bases and J 4 bases; nucleotides not matched to a gene: 13. The DNA of the CDR3 is TGTGCCAGCAGACTCAATCCAACCGGGACAGGGGGCACTGAAGCTTTCTTT. Its protein is CASRLNPTGTGGTEAFF.

This clone has just a few counts. The V call is TRBV7-2, the J call TRBJ1-5, with 10 bases matching TRBD1. Germline CDR1 SGHTA, CDR2 FQGNSA. CDR3 size: 13 residues. The DNA for the CDR3 is TGTGCTACAGGGACAGGGGGCAATCAGCCCCAGCATTTT. It encodes CATGTGGNQPQHF. Using reference TRBV7-2 and TRBJ1-5 for the parts outside the CDR3, the full variable domain is GAGVSQSPSNKVTEKGKDVELRCDPISGHTALYWYRQSLGQGLEFLIYFQGNSAPDKSGLPSDRFSAERTGGSVSTLTIQRTQQEDSAVYLCATGTGGNQPQHFGDGTRLSIL.

The gene calls are TRBV6-5 and TRBJ2-3; 9 bases are a match to TRBD1. This CDR3 has 15 residues. With 5 bases clipped from V and 4 bases from J, the junction kept 7 bases outside the gene matches. Germline-derived CDR1 and CDR2 are MNHEY and SVGAGI. CDR3: CASSTRDRVPDTQYF. DNA of the CDR3: TGTGCCAGCAGTACTCGGGACAGGGTCCCAGATACGCAGTATTTT.

The J gene is TRBJ1-3, the V gene TRBV29-1; D unclear. V lost 3 bases and J 3 bases, leaving 6 bases between the germline ends. The CDR3 runs to 12 residues. Germline CDR1 and CDR2: SQVTM and ANQGSEA. Written as DNA, the CDR3 is TGCAGCGTTGACACAAATGGAAACACCATATATTTT. It translates to CSVDTNGNTIYF.

The chain couples TRBV5-1 to TRBJ2-1; the match to TRBD1 covers 10 bases. This CDR3 spans 17 amino acids. Germline CDR1 is SGHRS and CDR2 is YFSETQ. Unmatched junction bases numbered 10, after V lost 0 bases and J lost 7 bases. CDR3 sequence: CASSLGQGAGFTNEQFF. The CDR3, as DNA: TGCGCCAGCAGCTTGGGACAGGGGGCCGGTTTTACGAATGAGCAGTTCTTC. Complete variable domain (other parts from reference TRBV5-1 and TRBJ2-1): KAGVTQTPRYLIKTRGQQVTLSCSPISGHRSVSWYQQTPGQGLQFLFEYFSETQRNKGNFPGRFSGRQFSNSRSEMNVSTLELGDSALYLCASSLGQGAGFTNEQFFGPGTRLTVL.

V and J are TRBV2 and TRBJ1-4; no clear D. Germline-derived CDR1 and CDR2 are SNHLY and FYNNEI. The CDR3 loop spans 14 amino acids. V lost 6 bases and J 4 bases, leaving 12 bases between the germline ends. Here the CDR3 reads CASRLQLHNEKLFF. In DNA, the CDR3 is TGTGCCAGCAGGCTCCAACTCCATAATGAAAAACTGTTTTTT.